This T cell receptor (beta chain) was found in a study of vaccination effects on CD4 cells after COVID-19. Overall study: After the second dose, samples were taken at median day 72.

There are 13 residues in the CDR3. Germline V gene data show CDR1 as LNHDA and CDR2 as SQIVND (reference sequence). Trimming left V 5 bases short and J 4 bases short, with 11 bases between. For this clone: The antigen is unknown.

Data came from immunoSEQ multiplex PCR; TCRdb stores just in-frame clones and leaves some out. The sample has around 30,000 clones; almost 75% are singletons. ViraFEST assay sequencing came after antigen-specific CD4+ T cells were expanded with viral peptide pools. Following an approximately 10-day culture, CD4+ T cells were purified. The vaccine given was either BNT162b2 or mRNA-1273, in two doses. This material consisted of CD4+ T cells from PBMCs cultured with HCoV-229E spike peptides, taken after COVID-19 vaccination. This clonotype was sampled from a human donor who received a COVID-19 vaccine. The rearrangement joins TRBV19 to TRBJ1-2; no reliable D call. The CDR3 here is CASSPAGSYGYTF. The CDR3 DNA reads as TGTGCCAGTAGTCCAGCAGGATCCTATGGCTACACCTTC.